These 21 T cell receptor beta chains share one sample of origin, sequenced in a study of blood T cell repertoires in COVID-19. Profiling relied on immunoSEQ multiplex PCR, and the TCRdb table lists in-frame clones only, not all of them. The repertoire holds 250,000 to 300,000 clones, with about 89% as singletons. Sequencing was carried out using PBMCs or T cells enriched from blood (not recorded which). The origin of the receptors is a man aged 35 to 55 who had recovered from COVID-19.

The chain combines TRBV13 with TRBJ2-7; 8 bases align to TRBD1. Germline CDR1 is PRHDT and CDR2 is FYEKMQ (reference sequence). The CDR3 totals 14 residues. V dropped 3 bases and J dropped 0; count of bases not matched to a gene: 1. The CDR3: CASSLDRDSYEQYF. The CDR3 nucleotides are TGTGCCAGCAGCTTGGACAGGGACTCCTACGAGCAGTACTTC. The full variable domain, rest sourced from reference TRBV13 and TRBJ2-7, is AAGVIQSPRHLIKEKRETATLKCYPIPRHDTVYWYQQGPGQDPQFLISFYEKMQSDKGSIPDRFSAQQFSDYHSELNMSSLELGDSALYFCASSLDRDSYEQYFGPGTRLTVT.

This chain connects TRBV5-1 to TRBJ2-7; 10 nucleotides match TRBD1. This CDR3 contains 15 residues. Trimming took 4 bases from V and 5 from J; bases not matched to a gene: 9. Germline CDR1 SGHRS, CDR2 YFSETQ. The CDR3 protein is CASSQPGQGYNEQYF. In DNA form, the CDR3 reads TGCGCCAGCAGCCAGCCGGGACAGGGGTACAACGAGCAGTACTTC.

This chain connects TRBV9 to TRBJ1-1; tentatively, D is TRBD1 (5 bases). The V gene lost 4 bases and the J gene lost 2 bases, with 33 bases spanning the gap. The germline gives CDR1 SGDLS, CDR2 YYNGEE. The CDR3 loop spans 21 amino acids. The DNA of the CDR3 is TGTGCCAGCAGCCCGAGATGGAGCGGGGGTTTATCAGGGACGATAAACACTGAAGCTTTCTTT. It specifies CASSPRWSGGLSGTINTEAFF.

In its sample, this clone was seen once. The J gene is TRBJ1-2, the V gene TRBV18; possibly TRBD1 for D (5 bases). The CDR3 totals 12 residues. V was clipped by 0 bases and J by 10 bases, with 9 bases between them. The V gene's germline CDR1 is KGHSH and CDR2 LQKENI. The CDR3 DNA reads TGTGCCAGCTCACCACCGGGAGGGGCCTACACCTTC. This translates into CASSPPGGAYTF.

The chain has TRBV28 and TRBJ2-5, with 12 bases aligning to TRBD2. In germline, CDR1 is MDHEN, CDR2 SYDVKM. CDR3 length: 16 residues. V trimming: 4 bases; J trimming: 4 bases; junction bases outside the gene matches: 7. CDR3 DNA sequence: TGTGCCAGCAGTTCCGAGGGACTAGCGGGCCGAGAGACCCAGTACTTC. It translates to CASSSEGLAGRETQYF.

V is TRBV28 and J is TRBJ2-1, with 11 bases aligning to TRBD1. J gave up 3 bases and V 4 bases, and 5 bases lay outside the gene matches. The CDR3 has 16 residues. The germline gives CDR1 MDHEN, CDR2 SYDVKM. This chain's CDR3 is CASSSYGTGGYNEQFF. In DNA form, the CDR3 reads TGTGCCAGCAGTTCGTACGGGACAGGGGGCTACAATGAGCAGTTCTTC.

The V call is TRBV5-8, the J call TRBJ2-5; D possibly corresponds to TRBD2 (5 bases). V was trimmed by 0 bases and J by 5 bases, leaving 11 bases between them. Germline V lookup: CDR1 SGHTS, CDR2 YDEGEE. The CDR3 runs 14 residues. The CDR3 DNA is TGTGCCAGCAGCTTGGAACGGGATTGGGAGACCCAGTACTTC. It codes for CASSLERDWETQYF.

CDR3 residues: CASSPQQGATEAFF. The CDR3 coding sequence is TGTGCCAGTAGTCCCCAACAGGGTGCCACTGAAGCTTTCTTT. The chain links TRBV19 to TRBJ1-1; TRBD1 might be the D (6 bases). The CDR3 spans 14 residues. Germline V lookup: CDR1 LNHDA, CDR2 SQIVND (reference sequence). The V end lost 5 bases, the J end lost 4 bases, and 14 bases lay between the germline ends.

This clone has a handful of counts. The chain has TRBV30 and TRBJ1-1, with a tentative D call TRBD1 (6 bases). Trimming pared 0 bases from V and 0 bases from J, leaving 23 bases between. CDR1 and CDR2 from the germline V gene are GTSNPN and SVGIG (reference sequence). This CDR3 has 19 amino acids. The CDR3 nucleotides are TGTGCCTGGAGTGTAAGGTCCTTACAGGGATTGATCATGAACACTGAAGCTTTCTTT. This sequence encodes CAWSVRSLQGLIMNTEAFF.

This clone was observed a single time. This chain joins TRBV12-5 and TRBJ2-7; no reliable D call. The V gene lost 5 bases and the J gene lost 2 bases, with 7 bases spanning the gap. This CDR3 region has 12 residues. CDR1 is LGHNT and CDR2 is FRNRAP in the germline V gene. The CDR3 DNA is TGTGCTAGTGGTCCCCGTACCTACGAGCAGTACTTC. Translating it yields CASGPRTYEQYF.

The chain uses TRBV9 and TRBJ2-7, with TRBD1 matching over 12 bases. This CDR3 spans 16 amino acids. V lost 0 bases, J lost 4 bases, and 5 bases stayed unmatched. The germline gives CDR1 SGDLS, CDR2 YYNGEE. The CDR3: CASSVEPGQGAYEQYF. In nucleotides, the CDR3 is TGTGCCAGCAGCGTAGAGCCGGGACAGGGGGCTTACGAGCAGTACTTC.

The rearrangement joins TRBV29-1 to TRBJ2-5; D remains ambiguous. The CDR3 is made up of 16 amino acids. From germline, CDR1 is SQVTM and CDR2 ANQGSEA. The ends were cut back, 2 bases at V and 7 bases at J, with 23 bases in the middle. Here the CDR3 reads CSVEFGQASPVGTQYF. In DNA, the CDR3 is TGCAGCGTTGAATTCGGCCAGGCCTCCCCGGTCGGGACCCAGTACTTC.

In DNA form, the CDR3 reads TGCAGCGTTGAAAAGGGGAACGGAGCCAGTACGCAGTATTTT. It codes for CSVEKGNGASTQYF. This chain connects TRBV29-1 to TRBJ2-3, with D possibly being TRBD1 (5 bases). Trimming removed 2 bases at V and 8 bases at J, with 17 bases between. The CDR3 extends over 14 amino acids. Germline CDR1 reads SQVTM; CDR2 reads ANQGSEA.

This clone was found a few times. The rearrangement links TRBV7-9 to TRBJ1-1; D is undetermined. Germline CDR1 is SEHNR and CDR2 is FQNEAQ (reference sequence). The CDR3 spans 13 residues. Trimming cost V 7 bases and J 0 bases, with 9 bases left between them. The DNA for the CDR3 is TGTGCCAGCATGCAGTGCCTGAACACTGAAGCTTTCTTT. Amino acid sequence: CASMQCLNTEAFF.

Comments on this clone: The sample has other DNA sequences that encode this CDR3 too. The V gene is TRBV19, the J gene TRBJ2-7; 8 bases are a match to TRBD2. The CDR3 sequence is 14 residues long. Germline trimming cut 9 bases from V and 3 bases from J; bases unmatched to any gene: 10. Germline assignment: CDR1 LNHDA and CDR2 SQIVND (reference sequence). DNA of the CDR3: TGTGCCAGCAGTCCGGGACTAGTGTTCTACGAGCAGTACTTC. It is translated as CASSPGLVFYEQYF.

In this sample, this clone turned up once. The CDR3 bases are TGTGCCAGCAGGAGAGGGAGAACCGGGGAGCTGTTTTTT. Amino acids: CASRRGRTGELFF. The chain uses TRBV6-5 and TRBJ2-2; tentatively, D is TRBD2 (5 bases). Per the germline V gene, CDR1 is MNHEY and CDR2 is SVGAGI. Trimming pared 6 bases from V and 5 bases from J, leaving 10 bases between. The CDR3 has 13 residues.

The rearrangement joins TRBV6-5 to TRBJ1-1; no clear D. The CDR3 is 14 residues long. Germline CDR1 is MNHEY and CDR2 is SVGAGI. The V gene lost 7 bases and the J gene lost 0 bases, with 12 bases spanning the gap. CDR3 sequence: CASTRDNMNTEAFF. For the CDR3, the DNA is TGTGCCAGCACTCGCGATAATATGAACACTGAAGCTTTCTTT.

CDR3 protein: CASSQDTTRNTEAFF. The CDR3, as DNA: TGTGCCAGCAGCCAAGATACGACAAGGAACACTGAAGCTTTCTTT. The rearrangement links TRBV4-2 to TRBJ1-1, with D uncertain. Trimming pared 0 bases from V and 1 base from J, leaving 9 bases between. The CDR3 loop spans 15 amino acids. Germline values: CDR1 LGHNA, CDR2 YNFKEQ.

The V and J genes are TRBV11-1 and TRBJ2-7; TRBD1 agrees at 7 bases. J was trimmed by 4 bases and V by 2 bases; bases with no gene match: 11. CDR1 and CDR2 (germline): SGHAT, FQDESV (reference sequence). The CDR3 spans 16 residues. The CDR3 coding sequence is TGTGCCAGCAGCTTATGGAAGACGGGACAGAATTACGAGCAGTACTTC. Protein product: CASSLWKTGQNYEQYF.

The chain couples TRBV12-5 to TRBJ2-1; possible D gene TRBD1, 6 bases. CDR3 length: 13 residues. Looked up from germline, CDR1 is LGHNT and CDR2 is FRNRAP. The V and J ends lost 6 bases and 8 bases respectively, with 14 bases between them. CDR3: CASGRQVIDEQFF. The CDR3 DNA follows: TGTGCTAGTGGACGACAGGTCATCGATGAGCAGTTCTTC. Filled out from reference TRBV12-5 and TRBJ2-1, the complete variable domain reads DARVTQTPRHKVTEMGQEVTMRCQPILGHNTVFWYRQTMMQGLELLAYFRNRAPLDDSGMPKDRFSAEMPDATLATLKIQPSEPRDSAVYFCASGRQVIDEQFFGPGTRLTVL.

The genes are TRBV11-3 and TRBJ2-5; 8 bases are shared with TRBD2. Germline V gene lookup returns CDR1 SGHNT and CDR2 YENEEA. Trimming cost V 3 bases and J 2 bases; bases outside gene matches: 8. CDR3 length: 16 amino acids. The CDR3: CASSFVTSGPQETQYF. CDR3 coding DNA: TGTGCCAGCAGCTTCGTTACTAGCGGACCTCAAGAGACCCAGTACTTC.